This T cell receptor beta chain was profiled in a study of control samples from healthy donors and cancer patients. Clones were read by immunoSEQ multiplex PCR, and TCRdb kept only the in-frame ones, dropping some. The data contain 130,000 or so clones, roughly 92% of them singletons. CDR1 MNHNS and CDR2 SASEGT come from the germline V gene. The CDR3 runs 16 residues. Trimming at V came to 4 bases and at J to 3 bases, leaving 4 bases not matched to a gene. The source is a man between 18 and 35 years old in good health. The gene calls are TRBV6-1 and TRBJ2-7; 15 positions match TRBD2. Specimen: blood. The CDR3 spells CASSGGLAGGGYEQYF. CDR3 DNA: TGTGCCAGCAGTGGGGGACTAGCGGGGGGCGGCTACGAGCAGTACTTC.